This entry is about one TCR beta chain. Its antigen is undetermined. This sample was included in a study of naive and memory T cell subsets. Germline CDR1 KGHSH, CDR2 LQKENI. V gave up 3 bases and J gave up 4 bases, with 9 bases separating them. The CDR3 runs to 13 residues. Findings of the study overall: A few larger clonotypes appeared in naive repertoires, especially CD8, possibly memory cells re-expressing CD45RA. Gini index rose across naive, CM, EM and EMRA in CD4 and CD8. TCR abundance followed a power law differing between naive and memory subsets. There was no ground truth to check naive and memory subset results.

Both TRBC1 and TRBC2 were covered by a beta constant-region primer of two equimolar oligonucleotides. Ligated cDNA was amplified by four rounds of PCR with nested alpha and beta constant-region primers and SP2. MiXCR, run by TCRdb on the UMI-ligation and nested PCR reads, gives a single entry per CDR3 protein. The sample carries 150,000 or so distinct CDR3 sequences, 22% recorded once. The chain is built from TRBV18 and TRBJ1-1, with D perhaps TRBD1 (5 bases). The sequence came from a human donor in good health. Sequencing input: naive CD4+ T cells from blood. The CDR3 coding sequence is TGTGCCAGCTCACCCCCCGGGGCCACTGAAGCTTTCTTT. The encoded protein is CASSPPGATEAFF.